This TCR beta chain was observed in a study of shared clonotypes between healthy human individuals. Across the study: For every donor, three CD4 naive, three CD4 memory, two CD8 naive and one CD8 memory plates were used.

The table came from immunoSEQ multiplex PCR; TCRdb's copy has only in-frame clones and leaves some out. The sample includes about 380,000 clones, 90% to 97% of them seen just once. The V gene's germline CDR1 is MNHEY and CDR2 SVGAGI. This CDR3 region has 14 residues. V was cut by 0 bases and J by 1 base, with 6 bases left in between. Remarks on this clone: Antigen unknown.

Notes on the study in general: The naive CD4 repertoires of a handful of donors were compared, and around 4.9% of clonotypes were shared. It was the non-shared clonotypes that had lower generation probabilities than clonotypes shared by all four donors.

CD8 memory was a combination of CD45RO+ cells and CCR7-negative CD45RA+ TemRA cells. The sample taken for sequencing was memory CD8+ T cells sorted from blood. Noted subset: CD45RO+ cells pooled with CCR7-negative TemRA cells. The sequence came from a man aged 30 to 45 in good health. The chain recombines TRBV6-5 with TRBJ1-1; the D is unclear. For the CDR3, the DNA is TGTGCCAGCAGTTACTCAGGGAAGAACACTGAAGCTTTCTTT. Encoded protein: CASSYSGKNTEAFF.